The present T cell receptor beta chain was sequenced within a study of CD8+ T cells in alopecia areata. The germline V gene has CDR1 KGHSH and CDR2 LQKENI. This CDR3 is built from 13 residues. The V end lost 2 bases, the J end lost 3 bases, and 7 bases lay between the germline ends. Once RNA had been extracted, it was reverse transcribed into cDNA to act as the sequencing template. TCRdb's copy holds only in-frame clones and misses some; the assay was immunoSEQ multiplex PCR. The sample includes over 150,000 clones, approximately 56% of them seen just once. Indicated treatment: oral pan-JAK inhibitor, 5-10 mg twice daily.

The chain joins TRBV18 to TRBJ1-2; D gene uncertain. Sample: CD4+ T cells sorted from blood, taken at week 4, from a patient treated with tofacitinib. This receptor was obtained from a human donor with alopecia areata. CDR3: CASSPARDYGYTF. The CDR3 nucleotides are TGTGCCAGCTCACCAGCGAGGGACTATGGCTACACCTTC.